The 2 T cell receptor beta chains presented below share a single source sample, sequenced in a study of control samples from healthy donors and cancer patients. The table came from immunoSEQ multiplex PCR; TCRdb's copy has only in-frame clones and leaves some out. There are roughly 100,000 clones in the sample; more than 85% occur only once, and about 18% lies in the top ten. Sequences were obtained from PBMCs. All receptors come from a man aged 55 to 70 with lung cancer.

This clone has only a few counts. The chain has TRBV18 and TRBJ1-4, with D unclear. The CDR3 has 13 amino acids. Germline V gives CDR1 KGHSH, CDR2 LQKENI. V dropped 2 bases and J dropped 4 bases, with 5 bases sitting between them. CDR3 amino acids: CASSPASNEKLFF. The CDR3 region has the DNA TGTGCCAGCTCACCAGCCAGTAATGAAAAACTGTTTTTT.

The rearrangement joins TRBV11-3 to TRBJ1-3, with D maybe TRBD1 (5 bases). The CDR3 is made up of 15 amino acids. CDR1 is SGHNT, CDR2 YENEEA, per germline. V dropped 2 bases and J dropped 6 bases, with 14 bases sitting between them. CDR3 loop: CASSLRRGSVNTIYF. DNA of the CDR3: TGTGCCAGCAGCTTACGCCGGGGGTCCGTAAACACCATATATTTT.